This TCR beta chain was found in a study of T cell responses to AZD1222 COVID-19 vaccine. Produced via immunoSEQ multiplex PCR; TCRdb's table is partial and in-frame only. This sample has 150,000 or so clones, with 90% to 95% found just once. Germline V lookup: CDR1 LNHDA, CDR2 SQIVND (reference sequence). The CDR3 has 18 amino acids. The V end lost 7 bases, the J end lost 0 bases, and 22 bases lay between the germline ends. Source: peripheral blood, taken on day 0 of AZD1222 vaccination. The clonotype comes from an adult in good health. This chain uses TRBV19 with TRBJ1-5, with D maybe TRBD1 (6 bases). CDR3 loop: CASMPRQEQYYSNQPQHF. The CDR3 DNA sequence: TGTGCCAGTATGCCCCGACAGGAGCAATACTATAGCAATCAGCCCCAGCATTTT.